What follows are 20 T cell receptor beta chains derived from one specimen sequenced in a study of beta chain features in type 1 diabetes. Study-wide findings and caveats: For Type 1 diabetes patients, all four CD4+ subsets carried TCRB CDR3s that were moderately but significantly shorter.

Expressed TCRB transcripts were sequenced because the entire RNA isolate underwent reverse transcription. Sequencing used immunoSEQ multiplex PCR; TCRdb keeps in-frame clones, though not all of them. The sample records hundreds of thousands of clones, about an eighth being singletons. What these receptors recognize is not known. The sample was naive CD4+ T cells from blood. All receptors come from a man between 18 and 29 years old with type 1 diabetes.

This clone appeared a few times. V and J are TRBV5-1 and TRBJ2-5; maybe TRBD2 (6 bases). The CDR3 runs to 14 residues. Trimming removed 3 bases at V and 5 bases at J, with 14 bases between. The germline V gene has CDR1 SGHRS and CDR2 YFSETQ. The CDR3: CASSSGTLGETQYF. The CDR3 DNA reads TGCGCCAGCAGCTCCGGGACTCTCGGGGAGACCCAGTACTTC.

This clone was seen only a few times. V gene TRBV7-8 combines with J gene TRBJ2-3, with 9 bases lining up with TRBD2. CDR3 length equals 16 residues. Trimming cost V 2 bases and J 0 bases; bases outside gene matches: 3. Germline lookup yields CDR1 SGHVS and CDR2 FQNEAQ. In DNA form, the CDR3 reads TGTGCCAGCAGCTTATTTAGCGGGGGAAGCACAGATACGCAGTATTTT. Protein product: CASSLFSGGSTDTQYF.

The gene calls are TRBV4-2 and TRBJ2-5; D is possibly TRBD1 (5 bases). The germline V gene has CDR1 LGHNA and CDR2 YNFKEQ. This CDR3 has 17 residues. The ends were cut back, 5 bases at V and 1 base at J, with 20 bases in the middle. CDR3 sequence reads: CASSSSRQGTPQETQYF. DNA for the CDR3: TGTGCCAGCAGCTCTTCCCGTCAGGGAACTCCCCAAGAGACCCAGTACTTC.

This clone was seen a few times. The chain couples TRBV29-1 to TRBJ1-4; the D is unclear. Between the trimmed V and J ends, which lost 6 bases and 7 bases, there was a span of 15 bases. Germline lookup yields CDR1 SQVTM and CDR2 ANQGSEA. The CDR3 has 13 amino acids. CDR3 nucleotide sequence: TGCAGCGTAACAGACCGGGTATCTGAAAAACTGTTTTTT. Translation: CSVTDRVSEKLFF.

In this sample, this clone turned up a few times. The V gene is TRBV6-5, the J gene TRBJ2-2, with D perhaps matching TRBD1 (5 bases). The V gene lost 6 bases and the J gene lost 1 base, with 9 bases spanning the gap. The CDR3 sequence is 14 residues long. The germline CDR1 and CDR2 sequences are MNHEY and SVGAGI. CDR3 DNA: TGTGCCAGCAGGCCCGGACAGAACACCGGGGAGCTGTTTTTT. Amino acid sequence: CASRPGQNTGELFF.

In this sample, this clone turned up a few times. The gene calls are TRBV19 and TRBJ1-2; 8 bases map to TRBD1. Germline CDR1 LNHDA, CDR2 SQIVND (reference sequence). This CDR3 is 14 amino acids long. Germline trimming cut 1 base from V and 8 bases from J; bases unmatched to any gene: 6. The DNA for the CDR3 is TGTGCCAGTAGTATAGGCCGGACAGGGCAGGGCTACACCTTC. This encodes CASSIGRTGQGYTF.

DNA of the CDR3: TGTGCCAGCAGCCAGGCTGTAGAGCAGTACTTC. Translated: CASSQAVEQYF. The chain joins TRBV5-6 to TRBJ2-7; D unclear. Germline V gene sequence: CDR1 SGHDT, CDR2 YYEEEE. V lost 4 bases to trimming and J lost 7 bases, with 9 bases between them. There are 11 residues in the CDR3.

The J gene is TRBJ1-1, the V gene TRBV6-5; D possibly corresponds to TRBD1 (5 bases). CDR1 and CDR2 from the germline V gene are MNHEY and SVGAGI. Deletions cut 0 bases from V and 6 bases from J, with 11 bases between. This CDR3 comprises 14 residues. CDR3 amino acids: CASSYSTVGPEAFF. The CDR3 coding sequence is TGTGCCAGCAGTTACTCGACGGTGGGGCCTGAAGCTTTCTTT.

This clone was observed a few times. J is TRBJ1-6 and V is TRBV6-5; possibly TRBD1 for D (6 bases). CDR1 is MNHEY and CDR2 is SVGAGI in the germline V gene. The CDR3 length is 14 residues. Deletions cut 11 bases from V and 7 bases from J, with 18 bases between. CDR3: CAARGGALNSPLHF. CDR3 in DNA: TGTGCCGCCCGGGGGGGGGCCCTGAATTCACCCCTCCACTTT.

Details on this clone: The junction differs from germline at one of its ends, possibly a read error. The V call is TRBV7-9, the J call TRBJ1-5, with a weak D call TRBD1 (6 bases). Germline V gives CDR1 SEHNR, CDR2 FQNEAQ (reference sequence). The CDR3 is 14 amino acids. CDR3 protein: CASSSDSSHQPQHF. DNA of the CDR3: TGTGCCAGCAGCTCGGACAGTAGCCATCAGCCCCAGCATTTT.

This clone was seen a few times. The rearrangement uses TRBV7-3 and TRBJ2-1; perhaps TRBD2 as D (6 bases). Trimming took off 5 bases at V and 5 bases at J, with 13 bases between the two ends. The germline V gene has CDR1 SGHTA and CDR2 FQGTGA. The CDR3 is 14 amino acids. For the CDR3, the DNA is TGTGCCAGCAGCGTGGGGGACTTCGACAATGAGCAGTTCTTC. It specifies CASSVGDFDNEQFF.

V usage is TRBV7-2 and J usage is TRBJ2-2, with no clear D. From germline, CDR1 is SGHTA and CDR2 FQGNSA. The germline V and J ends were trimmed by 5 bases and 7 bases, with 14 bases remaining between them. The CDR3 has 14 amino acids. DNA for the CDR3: TGTGCCAGCAGCCCAGCCCTAGTGGGCGGGGAGCTGTTTTTT. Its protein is CASSPALVGGELFF. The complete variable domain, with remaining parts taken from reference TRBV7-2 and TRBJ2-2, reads GAGVSQSPSNKVTEKGKDVELRCDPISGHTALYWYRQSLGQGLEFLIYFQGNSAPDKSGLPSDRFSAERTGGSVSTLTIQRTQQEDSAVYLCASSPALVGGELFFGEGSRLTVL.

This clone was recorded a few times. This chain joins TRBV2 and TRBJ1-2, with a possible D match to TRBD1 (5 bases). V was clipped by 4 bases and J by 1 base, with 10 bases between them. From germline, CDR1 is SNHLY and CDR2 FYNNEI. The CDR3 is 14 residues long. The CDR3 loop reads CASSGQIHNYGYTF. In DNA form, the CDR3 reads TGTGCCAGCAGTGGACAGATCCATAACTATGGCTACACCTTC.

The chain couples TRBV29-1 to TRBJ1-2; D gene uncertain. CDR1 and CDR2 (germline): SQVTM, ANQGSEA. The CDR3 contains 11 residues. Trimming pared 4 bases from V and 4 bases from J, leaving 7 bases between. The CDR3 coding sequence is TGCAGCGTTGGGGAGTCCTATGGCTACACCTTC. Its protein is CSVGESYGYTF. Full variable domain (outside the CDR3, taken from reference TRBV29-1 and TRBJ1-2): SAVISQKPSRDICQRGTSLTIQCQVDSQVTMMFWYRQQPGQSLTLIATANQGSEATYESGFVIDKFPISRPNLTFSTLTVSNMSPEDSSIYLCSVGESYGYTFGSGTRLTVV.

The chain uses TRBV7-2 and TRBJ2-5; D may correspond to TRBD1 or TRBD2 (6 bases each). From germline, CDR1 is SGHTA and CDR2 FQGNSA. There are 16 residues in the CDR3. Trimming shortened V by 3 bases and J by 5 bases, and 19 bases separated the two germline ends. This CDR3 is CASSLFSGGHRETQYF. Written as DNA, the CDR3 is TGTGCCAGCAGCTTGTTTAGTGGGGGGCATCGGGAGACCCAGTACTTC.

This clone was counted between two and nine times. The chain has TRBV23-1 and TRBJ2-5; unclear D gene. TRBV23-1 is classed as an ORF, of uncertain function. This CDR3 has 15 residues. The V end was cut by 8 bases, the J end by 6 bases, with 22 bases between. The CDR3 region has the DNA TGCGCCAGCTTACGACTGGCCCGCGAGTGGAAGACCCAGTACTTC. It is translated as CASLRLAREWKTQYF.

Here the CDR3 reads CASSERRIQDTQYF. CDR3 nucleotide sequence: TGTGCCAGCAGTGAAAGAAGGATTCAAGATACGCAGTATTTT. The rearrangement uses TRBV6-1 and TRBJ2-3; D call uncertain. The germline V gene has CDR1 MNHNS and CDR2 SASEGT. V gave up 2 bases and J gave up 5 bases, with 11 bases separating them. CDR3 size: 14 residues.

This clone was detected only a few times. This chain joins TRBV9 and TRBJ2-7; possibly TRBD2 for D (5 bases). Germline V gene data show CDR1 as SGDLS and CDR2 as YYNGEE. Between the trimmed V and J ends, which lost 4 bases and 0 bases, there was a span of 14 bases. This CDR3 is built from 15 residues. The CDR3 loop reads CASSPNSGASYEQYF. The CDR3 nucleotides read TGTGCCAGCAGCCCTAACAGCGGAGCCTCCTACGAGCAGTACTTC.

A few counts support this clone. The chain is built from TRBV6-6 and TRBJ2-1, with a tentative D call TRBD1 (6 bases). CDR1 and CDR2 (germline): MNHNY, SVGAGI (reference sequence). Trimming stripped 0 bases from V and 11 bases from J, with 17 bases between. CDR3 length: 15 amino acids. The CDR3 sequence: CASSYSRQAHFKQFF. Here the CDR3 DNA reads TGTGCCAGCAGTTACTCGAGACAGGCTCATTTTAAGCAGTTCTTC.

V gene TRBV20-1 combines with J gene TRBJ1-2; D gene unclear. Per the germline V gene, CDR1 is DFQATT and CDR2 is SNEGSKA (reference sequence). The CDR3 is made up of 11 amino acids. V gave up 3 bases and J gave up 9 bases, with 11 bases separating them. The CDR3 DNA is TGCAGTGCTAGGGACCGGTGGAGCTACACCTTC. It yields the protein CSARDRWSYTF.